Below, 15 T cell receptor beta chains from the same sample are listed, as sequenced in a study of molecular identifiers for immune sequencing clone quantification. One entry per CDR3 protein, called by TCRdb with MiXCR from the PCR reads. Found here are 460,000 or so distinct CDR3 sequences, around 21% of them singletons; the top ten hold around 0.84%. Sequencing used naive CD8+ T cells from blood, with Jurkat cell RNA spiked in. Described subset: FACS-sorted CD8+CD4-CCR7+CD45RA+ naive T cells. The receptor source for this set is a human donor in good health. Some libraries in this study had Jurkat cell RNA spiked in.

For this clonotype: Because it lacks the conserved phenylalanine or tryptophan at the end, this CDR3 is likely a read error. The chain links TRBV28 to TRBJ2-7; no reliable D call. Germline V CDR1 and CDR2: MDHEN, SYDVKM. The V gene lost 4 bases and the J gene lost 4 bases, with 14 bases spanning the gap. The CDR3 spans 14 residues. The CDR3 spells CASSWQRFSYEQYY. Here the CDR3 DNA reads TGTGCCAGCAGTTGGCAGCGATTTTCATACGAGCAGTACTAC.

The table lists this clonotype with many counts. The chain carries TRBV5-4 and TRBJ2-3; D possibly uses TRBD1 or TRBD2 (5 bases each). The CDR3 is made up of 15 amino acids. Germline CDR1 is SGHNT and CDR2 is YYREEE (reference sequence). V was clipped by 2 bases and J by 1 base, with 11 bases between them. The CDR3 DNA reads TGTGCCAGCAGCTTTAGAGGGGTCGGCACAGATACGCAGTATTTT. Protein product: CASSFRGVGTDTQYF. Combining the CDR3 with reference TRBV5-4 and TRBJ2-3 gives the whole variable domain ETGVTQSPTHLIKTRGQQVTLRCSSQSGHNTVSWYQQALGQGPQFIFQYYREEENGRGNFPPRFSGLQFPNYSSELNVNALELDDSALYLCASSFRGVGTDTQYFGPGTRLTVL.

This clonotype was observed at least ten times. This rearrangement joins TRBV7-8 to TRBJ1-1; the match to TRBD1 covers 8 bases. This CDR3 has 13 amino acids. CDR1 and CDR2 from the germline V gene are SGHVS and FQNEAQ. Trimming cost V 6 bases and J 4 bases; bases outside gene matches: 4. The CDR3 region has the DNA TGTGCCAGCAGGACCGGGACAGGCACTGAAGCTTTCTTT. Translated: CASRTGTGTEAFF.

There are many counts of this clonotype. The V and J genes are TRBV19 and TRBJ2-7; D not resolved. The ends were cut back, 3 bases at V and 1 base at J, with 10 bases in the middle. The germline CDR1 and CDR2 sequences are LNHDA and SQIVND (reference sequence). The CDR3 consists of 14 residues. The DNA of the CDR3 is TGTGCCAGTAGTATGGTGGTCGGATCCTACGAGCAGTACTTC. This encodes CASSMVVGSYEQYF.

The chain links TRBV2 to TRBJ2-5; TRBD2 aligns across 12 bases. J gave up 3 bases and V 6 bases, and 11 bases lay outside the gene matches. Germline lookup yields CDR1 SNHLY and CDR2 FYNNEI. The CDR3 runs to 17 residues. The CDR3 spells CASSVGPLAGGEETQYF. The CDR3 region has the DNA TGTGCCAGCAGCGTAGGACCACTAGCGGGGGGCGAAGAGACCCAGTACTTC.

This clonotype appeared a few times. This sequence joins TRBV7-9 and TRBJ1-4, with D possibly being TRBD1 (5 bases). The V gene lost 5 bases and the J gene lost 6 bases, with 19 bases spanning the gap. CDR1 is SEHNR and CDR2 is FQNEAQ in the germline V gene (reference sequence). CDR3 length: 16 residues. CDR3 region: CASSRSPQDGDEKLFF. In nucleotides, the CDR3 is TGTGCCAGCAGCCGAAGCCCACAGGACGGGGATGAAAAACTGTTTTTT.

This clonotype was counted a few times. The J gene is TRBJ2-7, the V gene TRBV6-2 or TRBV6-3; D unclear. CDR1 MNHEY and CDR2 SVGEGT come from the germline V gene. Trimming stripped 2 bases from V and 3 bases from J, with 11 bases between. CDR3 length equals 14 residues. The CDR3 coding sequence is TGTGCCAGCAGTTACGGTTTAGGGATCTACGAGCAGTACTTC. Protein: CASSYGLGIYEQYF.

The chain employs TRBV24-1 and TRBJ1-1; D unresolved. Germline V CDR1 and CDR2: KGHDR, SFDVKD. Between the trimmed V and J ends, which lost 3 bases and 1 base, there was a span of 5 bases. The CDR3 contains 13 residues. The CDR3 loop is CATSDPRNTEAFF. The CDR3 bases are TGTGCCACCAGTGATCCGAGGAACACTGAAGCTTTCTTT.

V usage is TRBV14 and J usage is TRBJ1-1; 8 bases are shared with TRBD1. V shed 6 bases, J shed 1 base, and the junction held 16 bases outside the gene matches. The CDR3 sequence is 18 residues long. Germline assignment: CDR1 SGHDN and CDR2 FVKESK. CDR3 sequence: CASSVQWAGGAANTEAFF. CDR3 in DNA: TGTGCCAGCAGTGTTCAATGGGCAGGGGGCGCGGCGAACACTGAAGCTTTCTTT.

This clonotype was observed many times. This chain joins TRBV27 and TRBJ2-4; possibly TRBD2 for D (6 bases). The V gene's germline CDR1 is MNHEY and CDR2 SMNVEV (reference sequence). The CDR3 sequence is 18 residues long. V shed 4 bases and J shed 0 bases, with 19 bases lying between them. The CDR3 nucleotides read TGTGCCAGCAGTTCATGGACGGGGAGGATACTAGCCAAAAACATTCAGTACTTC. Its translation is CASSSWTGRILAKNIQYF.

This clonotype came up many times. The chain recombines TRBV28 with TRBJ2-7, with 7 positions matching TRBD1. Germline V lookup: CDR1 MDHEN, CDR2 SYDVKM. The ends lost 5 bases at V and 3 bases at J; junction bases unmatched: 4. The CDR3 sequence is 13 residues long. The CDR3 sequence is CASSPTGIYEQYF. The CDR3 DNA reads TGTGCCAGCAGTCCGACAGGGATCTACGAGCAGTACTTC.

This clonotype appeared many times. The V gene is TRBV5-6, the J gene TRBJ2-7, with a tentative D call TRBD2 (5 bases). The CDR3 has 13 residues. Germline V gene data show CDR1 as SGHDT and CDR2 as YYEEEE. The germline V and J ends were trimmed by 4 bases and 4 bases, with 12 bases remaining between them. CDR3 bases: TGTGCCAGCAGCGAGGACTTCCAGTACGAGCAGTACTTC. Protein sequence: CASSEDFQYEQYF.

The V gene is TRBV28, the J gene TRBJ1-1; D gene uncertain. CDR1 is MDHEN, CDR2 SYDVKM, per germline. V lost 2 bases and J 13 bases, leaving 14 bases between the germline ends. The length of the CDR3 is 12 residues. The CDR3 protein is CASSLQTTERFF. For the CDR3, the DNA is TGTGCCAGCAGTTTACAGACTACCGAGCGTTTCTTT.

A note on this clonotype: A much bigger clone sits one base away, suggesting this may be a read error. Since the CDR3 does not end with the conserved phenylalanine or tryptophan, this likely comes from a read error. The chain links TRBV6-6 to TRBJ2-5; D gene ambiguous. This CDR3 is 12 amino acids long. Germline V gene lookup returns CDR1 MNHNY and CDR2 SVGAGI (reference sequence). V lost 5 bases, J lost 5 bases, and 9 bases lay in between. The CDR3, as DNA: TGTGCCAGCAGTCCCTACCTCGAGACCCAGTACTCC. Amino acids: CASSPYLETQYS.

A few counts support this clonotype. V and J are TRBV11-2 and TRBJ2-7, with 7 bases fitting TRBD1. Germline CDR1 reads SGHAT; CDR2 reads FQNNGV. This CDR3 has 15 amino acids. After removal of 1 base from V and 2 bases from J, the junction contained 5 bases not matched to a gene. CDR3 amino acids: CASSLGTGVTYEQYF. For the CDR3, the DNA is TGTGCCAGCAGCTTAGGTACAGGGGTTACCTACGAGCAGTACTTC. The whole variable domain, filled in from reference TRBV11-2 and TRBJ2-7, reads EAGVAQSPRYKIIEKRQSVAFWCNPISGHATLYWYQQILGQGPKLLIQFQNNGVVDDSQLPKDRFSAERLKGVDSTLKIQPAKLEDSAVYLCASSLGTGVTYEQYFGPGTRLTVT.